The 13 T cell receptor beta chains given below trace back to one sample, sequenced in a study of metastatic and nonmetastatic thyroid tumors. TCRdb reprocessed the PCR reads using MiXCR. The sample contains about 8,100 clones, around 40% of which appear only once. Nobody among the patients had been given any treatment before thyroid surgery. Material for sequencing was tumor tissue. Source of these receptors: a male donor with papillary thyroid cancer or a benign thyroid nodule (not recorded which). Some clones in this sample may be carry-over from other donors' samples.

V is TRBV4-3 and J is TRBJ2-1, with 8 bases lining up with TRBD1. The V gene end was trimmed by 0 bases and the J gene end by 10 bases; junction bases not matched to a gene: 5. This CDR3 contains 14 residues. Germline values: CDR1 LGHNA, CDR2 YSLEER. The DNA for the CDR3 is TGCGCCAGCAGCCAAGAGACCGACAGGGGAGAGCAGTTCTTC. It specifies CASSQETDRGEQFF.

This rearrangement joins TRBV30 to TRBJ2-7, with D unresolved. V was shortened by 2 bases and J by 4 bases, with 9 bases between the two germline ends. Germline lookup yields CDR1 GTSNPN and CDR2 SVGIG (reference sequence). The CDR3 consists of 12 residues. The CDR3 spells CAWSIRVYEQYF. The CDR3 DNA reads TGTGCCTGGAGTATTAGGGTGTACGAGCAGTACTTC.

This CDR3 reads CASRQGQGAFGYTF. CDR3 in DNA: TGTGCCAGCAGACAGGGACAGGGGGCGTTTGGCTACACCTTC. The rearrangement uses TRBV11-2 and TRBJ1-2, with 12 nucleotides matching TRBD1. J gave up 7 bases and V 6 bases, and 6 bases lay outside the gene matches. From germline, CDR1 is SGHAT and CDR2 FQNNGV. The CDR3 length is 14 residues.

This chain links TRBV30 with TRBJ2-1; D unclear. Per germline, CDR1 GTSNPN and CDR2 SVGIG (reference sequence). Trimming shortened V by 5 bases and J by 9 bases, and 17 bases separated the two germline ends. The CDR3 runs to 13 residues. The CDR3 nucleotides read TGTGCCTGGGATTCCGGGTTCTCGGGTGAGCAGTTCTTC. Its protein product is CAWDSGFSGEQFF.

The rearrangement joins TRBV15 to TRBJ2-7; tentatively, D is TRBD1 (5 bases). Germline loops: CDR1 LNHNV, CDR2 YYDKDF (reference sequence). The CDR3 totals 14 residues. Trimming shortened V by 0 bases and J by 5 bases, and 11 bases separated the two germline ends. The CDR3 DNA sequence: TGTGCCACCAGCAGAGAAGGGGAAGTACACGAGCAGTACTTC. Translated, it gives CATSREGEVHEQYF.

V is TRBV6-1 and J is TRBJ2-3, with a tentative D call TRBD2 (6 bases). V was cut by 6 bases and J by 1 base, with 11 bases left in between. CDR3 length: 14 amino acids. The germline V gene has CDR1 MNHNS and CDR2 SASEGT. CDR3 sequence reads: CASSPSARTDTQYF. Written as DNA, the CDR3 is TGTGCCAGCAGCCCTAGCGCCCGCACAGATACGCAGTATTTT.

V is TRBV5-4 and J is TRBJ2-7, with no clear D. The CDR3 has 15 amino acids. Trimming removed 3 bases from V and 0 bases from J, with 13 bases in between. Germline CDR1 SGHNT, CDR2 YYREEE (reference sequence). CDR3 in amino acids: CASSSGYASSYEQYF. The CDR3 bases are TGTGCCAGCAGCTCCGGATACGCGAGCTCCTACGAGCAGTACTTC.

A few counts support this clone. This CDR3 reads CSVGTGARANYGYTF. CDR3 nucleotides: TGCAGCGTTGGGACAGGAGCTAGAGCTAACTATGGCTACACCTTC. V gene TRBV29-1 combines with J gene TRBJ1-2; 7 positions match TRBD1. The CDR3 has 15 amino acids. Germline CDR1 SQVTM, CDR2 ANQGSEA. Unmatched junction bases numbered 8, after V lost 4 bases and J lost 0 bases.

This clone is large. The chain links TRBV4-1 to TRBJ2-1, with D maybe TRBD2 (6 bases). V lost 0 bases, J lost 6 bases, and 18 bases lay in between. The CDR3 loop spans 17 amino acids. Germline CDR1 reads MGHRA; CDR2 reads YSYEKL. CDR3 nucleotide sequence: TGCGCCAGCAGCCAAGAGGATGGCGGGATTCTCCTCAATGAGCAGTTCTTC. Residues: CASSQEDGGILLNEQFF.

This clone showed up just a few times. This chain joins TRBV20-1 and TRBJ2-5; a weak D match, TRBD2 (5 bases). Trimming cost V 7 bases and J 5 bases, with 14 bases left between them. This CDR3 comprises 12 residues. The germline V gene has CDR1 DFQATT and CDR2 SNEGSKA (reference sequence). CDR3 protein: CSGSETGETQYF. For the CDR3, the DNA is TGCAGTGGGTCCGAGACGGGGGAGACCCAGTACTTC.

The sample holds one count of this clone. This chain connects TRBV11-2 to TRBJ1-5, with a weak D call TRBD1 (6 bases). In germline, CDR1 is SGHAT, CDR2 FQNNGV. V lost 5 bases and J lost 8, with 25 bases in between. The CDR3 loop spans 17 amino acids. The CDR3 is CASSPTREVGGLEPQHF. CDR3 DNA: TGTGCCAGCAGCCCCACCCGGGAGGTGGGGGGCTTGGAGCCCCAGCATTTT.

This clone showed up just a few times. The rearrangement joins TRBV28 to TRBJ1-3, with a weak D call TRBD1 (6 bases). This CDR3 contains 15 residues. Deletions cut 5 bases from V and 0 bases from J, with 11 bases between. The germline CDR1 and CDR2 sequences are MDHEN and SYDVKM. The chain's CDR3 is CASSPDRPSGNTIYF. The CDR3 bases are TGTGCCAGCAGTCCTGACAGGCCCTCTGGAAACACCATATATTTT.

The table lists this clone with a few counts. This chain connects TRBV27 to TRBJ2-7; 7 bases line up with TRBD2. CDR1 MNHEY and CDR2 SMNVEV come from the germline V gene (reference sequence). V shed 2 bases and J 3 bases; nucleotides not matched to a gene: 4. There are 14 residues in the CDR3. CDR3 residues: CASSLGRGGYEQYF. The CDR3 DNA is TGTGCCAGCAGTTTAGGTCGCGGGGGCTACGAGCAGTACTTC.